Shown below are 25 T cell receptor beta chains from a single sample sequenced in a study of blood T cell repertoires in COVID-19. The assay was immunoSEQ multiplex PCR, and TCRdb's table has in-frame clones only and misses some. This table holds a few hundred thousand clones, roughly 90% found once. Sequenced input: peripheral blood. The receptors stem from a man aged 50-60 years with COVID-19, enrolled during active disease.

This clone has only one observation. The V and J genes are TRBV7-8 and TRBJ1-3, with a possible D match to TRBD1 (6 bases). V was cut by 5 bases and J by 4 bases, with 9 bases left in between. The CDR3 loop spans 13 amino acids. Germline V CDR1 and CDR2: SGHVS, FQNEAQ. The CDR3 reads CASSPGQGNTIYF. As DNA, the CDR3 is TGTGCCAGCAGCCCGGGACAAGGAAACACCATATATTTT.

This clone has more than one count but fewer than ten. The rearrangement uses TRBV7-8 and TRBJ2-7, with TRBD1 identical over 7 bases. Trimming took 1 base from V and 3 from J; bases not matched to a gene: 9. The germline V gene encodes CDR1 SGHVS and CDR2 FQNEAQ. This CDR3 is built from 16 residues. CDR3 nucleotides: TGTGCCAGCAGCTTAGAACAACCGGGACAGAGCTACGAGCAGTACTTC. Its translation: CASSLEQPGQSYEQYF.

The chain carries TRBV9 and TRBJ2-3, with 7 positions matching TRBD2. Germline-derived CDR1 and CDR2 are SGDLS and YYNGEE. V shed 0 bases and J 5 bases; nucleotides not matched to a gene: 9. The CDR3 has 16 amino acids. CDR3 sequence (DNA): TGTGCCAGCAGCGTAGAGGCGGGAGTGAGTGGAGATACGCAGTATTTT. It codes for CASSVEAGVSGDTQYF.

V is TRBV15 and J is TRBJ2-3, with D perhaps TRBD1 (6 bases). Germline-derived CDR1 and CDR2 are LNHNV and YYDKDF (reference sequence). V lost 8 bases to trimming and J lost 0 bases, with 12 bases between them. The CDR3 length is 14 residues. The CDR3: CATRRRGSTDTQYF. In DNA, the CDR3 is TGTGCCACCCGAAGAAGGGGGAGCACAGATACGCAGTATTTT.

This clone was counted only a few times. The CDR3 is CASRGSGQGNHDTQYF. CDR3 nucleotide sequence: TGTGCCAGCAGGGGGTCGGGACAGGGTAATCATGATACGCAGTATTTT. The V call is TRBV7-6, the J call TRBJ2-3; 9 bases align to TRBD1. In germline, CDR1 is SGHVS, CDR2 FNYEAQ. CDR3 length: 16 residues. The V and J ends lost 6 bases and 6 bases, in that order; junction bases with no gene match: 13.

Here the CDR3 reads CASSESLAQEGYEQYF. CDR3 in DNA: TGTGCCAGCAGTGAATCACTAGCGCAGGAGGGGTACGAGCAGTACTTC. The chain joins TRBV2 to TRBJ2-7; 7 bases agree with TRBD2. The ends lost 2 bases at V and 4 bases at J; junction bases unmatched: 11. Per the germline V gene, CDR1 is SNHLY and CDR2 is FYNNEI. CDR3 size: 16 residues.

The chain carries TRBV25-1 and TRBJ1-5, with TRBD1 matching 9 bases. The CDR3 is 15 amino acids. V dropped 2 bases and J dropped 5; count of bases not matched to a gene: 4. Germline CDR1 and CDR2: MGHDK and SYGVNS. CDR3 nucleotide sequence: TGTGCCAGCAGTGAAACCGGGACAGGGCATCAGCCCCAGCATTTT. This translates into CASSETGTGHQPQHF.

This chain joins TRBV19 and TRBJ1-5; D is unclear. V was pared by 7 bases and J by 6 bases, with 16 bases between. Germline CDR1 reads LNHDA; CDR2 reads SQIVND (reference sequence). The CDR3 consists of 14 residues. This CDR3 reads CASMRGGSGQPQHF. The DNA for the CDR3 is TGTGCCAGTATGAGAGGAGGTTCGGGTCAGCCCCAGCATTTT.

The rearrangement links TRBV11-2 to TRBJ2-7, with 10 positions matching TRBD2. The germline CDR1 and CDR2 sequences are SGHAT and FQNNGV. J gave up 3 bases and V 2 bases, and 4 bases lay outside the gene matches. This CDR3 region has 15 residues. The CDR3 nucleotides are TGTGCCAGCAGCTTAACGACTAGCGGGCGCTACGAGCAGTACTTC. Amino acids: CASSLTTSGRYEQYF. Combining the CDR3 with reference TRBV11-2 and TRBJ2-7 gives the whole variable domain EAGVAQSPRYKIIEKRQSVAFWCNPISGHATLYWYQQILGQGPKLLIQFQNNGVVDDSQLPKDRFSAERLKGVDSTLKIQPAKLEDSAVYLCASSLTTSGRYEQYFGPGTRLTVT.

The J gene is TRBJ2-5, the V gene TRBV15, with 11 bases lining up with TRBD1. The CDR3 is made up of 13 amino acids. Germline V gene data show CDR1 as LNHNV and CDR2 as YYDKDF (reference sequence). J lost 2 bases, V lost 8 bases, and 1 base had no gene match. The DNA for the CDR3 is TGTGCCACCGGACAGGGGGCTCAAGAGACCCAGTACTTC. It codes for CATGQGAQETQYF.

The rearrangement joins TRBV11-1 to TRBJ1-3; D call uncertain. This CDR3 has 14 residues. V lost 5 bases, J lost 0 bases, and 8 bases lay in between. Germline assignment: CDR1 SGHAT and CDR2 FQDESV (reference sequence). CDR3 DNA: TGTGCCAGCAGCCTCACAAACTCTGGAAACACCATATATTTT. Protein: CASSLTNSGNTIYF.

On this clone: Other DNA sequences in the same sample also yield this CDR3. J is TRBJ2-3 and V is TRBV4-1; perhaps TRBD1 as D (5 bases). There are 15 residues in the CDR3. V shed 2 bases and J shed 0 bases, with 9 bases lying between them. Germline CDR1 MGHRA, CDR2 YSYEKL. As DNA, the CDR3 is TGCGCCAGCAGCCAACCAGACAGAAGCACAGATACGCAGTATTTT. Protein: CASSQPDRSTDTQYF.

Worth noting for this clone: The identical CDR3 is also encoded by other nucleotide sequences in the sample. The chain recombines TRBV18 with TRBJ2-7; 9 nucleotides align to TRBD1. CDR1 and CDR2 from the germline V gene are KGHSH and LQKENI. The trim removed 3 bases at V and 2 bases at J, leaving 5 bases unmatched. CDR3 length: 15 residues. CDR3 nucleotide sequence: TGTGCCAGCTCACCTCCGGGACAGGGTACCTACGAGCAGTACTTC. It is translated as CASSPPGQGTYEQYF.

This clone was seen a handful of times. This chain uses TRBV5-1 with TRBJ2-2; 7 bases are shared with TRBD2. CDR1 is SGHRS, CDR2 YFSETQ, per germline. This CDR3 contains 15 residues. V shed 0 bases and J 5 bases; nucleotides not matched to a gene: 4. Here the CDR3 DNA reads TGCGCCAGCAGCTTGGCGGGAGGAGAGACCGGGGAGCTGTTTTTT. It translates to CASSLAGGETGELFF.

The chain couples TRBV6-4 to TRBJ2-7; D is possibly TRBD1 (6 bases). Germline assignment: CDR1 MRHNA and CDR2 SNTAGT. This CDR3 comprises 13 residues. V was pared by 4 bases and J by 6 bases, with 13 bases between. The CDR3 loop is CASSVQGGGEQYF. CDR3 in DNA: TGTGCCAGCAGTGTACAGGGCGGAGGCGAGCAGTACTTC.

CDR3 coding DNA: TGCGCCAGCAGCCTGACCGGACCCGGGGACACTGAAGCTTTCTTT. Translation gives CASSLTGPGDTEAFF. V is TRBV5-1 and J is TRBJ1-1; D is unresolved. V shed 4 bases and J shed 3 bases, with 16 bases lying between them. Germline-derived CDR1 and CDR2 are SGHRS and YFSETQ. The CDR3 is 15 amino acids.

The genes are TRBV5-1 and TRBJ2-7; 7 nucleotides line up with TRBD1. The CDR3 covers 14 residues. V lost 7 bases to trimming and J lost 3 bases; unmatched junction nucleotides: 10. Germline CDR1 reads SGHRS; CDR2 reads YFSETQ. The CDR3 DNA follows: TGCGCCAGCGGCCCGGGGACAGTATTCTACGAGCAGTACTTC. Translated: CASGPGTVFYEQYF.

The chain joins TRBV30 to TRBJ2-3; TRBD2 aligns across 10 bases. V was pared by 2 bases and J by 1 base, with 3 bases of the junction left unmatched. The CDR3 runs 15 residues. Germline values: CDR1 GTSNPN, CDR2 SVGIG (reference sequence). CDR3 region: CAWSYLAGGTDTQYF. CDR3 coding DNA: TGTGCCTGGAGTTACCTAGCGGGGGGCACAGATACGCAGTATTTT. The full variable domain, its missing parts supplied by reference TRBV30 and TRBJ2-3, is SQTIHQWPATLVQPVGSPLSLECTVEGTSNPNLYWYRQAAGRGLQLLFYSVGIGQISSEVPQNLSASRPQDRQFILSSKKLLLSDSGFYLCAWSYLAGGTDTQYFGPGTRLTVL.

Only one count was recorded for this clone. The V and J genes are TRBV7-2 and TRBJ2-3; the D gene is possibly TRBD1 (6 bases). This CDR3 region has 14 residues. Trimming removed 4 bases from V and 4 bases from J, with 12 bases in between. Germline CDR1 is SGHTA and CDR2 is FQGNSA. The CDR3 is CASSSNRVSDTQYF. CDR3 DNA sequence: TGTGCCAGCAGCTCCAACAGGGTTTCAGATACGCAGTATTTT.

The chain is built from TRBV11-2 and TRBJ2-3; perhaps TRBD2 as D (6 bases). Trimming left V 1 base short and J 2 bases short, with 10 bases between. The length of the CDR3 is 15 residues. Germline V gene lookup returns CDR1 SGHAT and CDR2 FQNNGV. The CDR3 bases are TGTGCCAGCAGCTTAGGGGAGGCGGTCACAGATACGCAGTATTTT. Residues: CASSLGEAVTDTQYF.

CDR3 amino acids: CASSLASGGFNTDTQYF. CDR3 nucleotide sequence: TGTGCCAGCAGCTTAGCTAGCGGGGGGTTTAACACAGATACGCAGTATTTT. The chain couples TRBV7-2 to TRBJ2-3; 10 bases line up with TRBD2. Germline V gene data show CDR1 as SGHTA and CDR2 as FQGNSA. J gave up 2 bases and V 0 bases, and 5 bases lay outside the gene matches. The CDR3 has 17 residues.

This sequence joins TRBV11-2 and TRBJ2-2; 9 bases align to TRBD1. The CDR3 covers 17 residues. The V gene end was trimmed by 5 bases and the J gene end by 6 bases; junction bases not matched to a gene: 13. The V gene's germline CDR1 is SGHAT and CDR2 FQNNGV. CDR3 sequence: CASSEKPGQGWSGELFF. Here the CDR3 DNA reads TGTGCCAGCAGCGAGAAACCGGGACAGGGATGGTCCGGGGAGCTGTTTTTT.

This clone was found a few times. V is TRBV6-1 and J is TRBJ1-6; 8 bases match TRBD1. Germline CDR1 is MNHNS and CDR2 is SASEGT. The CDR3 totals 15 residues. Trimming at V came to 1 base and at J to 6 bases, leaving 2 bases not matched to a gene. This CDR3 reads CASSEDRGFNSPLHF. CDR3 coding DNA: TGTGCCAGCAGTGAAGACAGGGGGTTTAATTCACCCCTCCACTTT.

This clone was picked up one time. The chain recombines TRBV19 with TRBJ2-5; 7 bases fit TRBD2. The CDR3 has 16 residues. V trimming: 7 bases; J trimming: 1 base; junction bases outside the gene matches: 12. The germline CDR1 and CDR2 sequences are LNHDA and SQIVND (reference sequence). The CDR3 sequence is CASNTRASGGQETQYF. In nucleotides, the CDR3 is TGTGCCAGTAACACCCGGGCTAGCGGAGGCCAAGAGACCCAGTACTTC.

This chain uses TRBV6-5 with TRBJ2-7, with D tentatively TRBD1 (6 bases). The V end lost 0 bases, the J end lost 3 bases, and 12 bases lay between the germline ends. The CDR3 covers 15 residues. CDR1 is MNHEY and CDR2 is SVGAGI in the germline V gene. The CDR3 bases are TGTGCCAGCAGTTACTCCCGGGGACAAGGCTACGAGCAGTACTTC. Its protein product is CASSYSRGQGYEQYF.